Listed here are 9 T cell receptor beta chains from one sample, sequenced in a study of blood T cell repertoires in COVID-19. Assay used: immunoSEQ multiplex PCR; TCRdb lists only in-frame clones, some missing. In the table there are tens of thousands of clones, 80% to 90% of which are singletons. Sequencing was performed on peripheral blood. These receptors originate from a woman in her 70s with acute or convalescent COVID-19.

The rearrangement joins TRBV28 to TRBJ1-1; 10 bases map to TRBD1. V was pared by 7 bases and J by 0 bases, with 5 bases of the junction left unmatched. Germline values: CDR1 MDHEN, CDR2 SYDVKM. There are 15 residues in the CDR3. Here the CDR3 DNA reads TGTGCCAGCACGTCGACAGGGGGCATGAACACTGAAGCTTTCTTT. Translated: CASTSTGGMNTEAFF.

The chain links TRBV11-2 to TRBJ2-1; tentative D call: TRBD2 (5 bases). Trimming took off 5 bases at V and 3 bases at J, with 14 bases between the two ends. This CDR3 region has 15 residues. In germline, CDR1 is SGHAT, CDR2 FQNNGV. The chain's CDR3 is CASSRSGGNYNEQFF. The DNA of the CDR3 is TGTGCCAGCAGCCGGAGCGGAGGAAACTACAATGAGCAGTTCTTC.

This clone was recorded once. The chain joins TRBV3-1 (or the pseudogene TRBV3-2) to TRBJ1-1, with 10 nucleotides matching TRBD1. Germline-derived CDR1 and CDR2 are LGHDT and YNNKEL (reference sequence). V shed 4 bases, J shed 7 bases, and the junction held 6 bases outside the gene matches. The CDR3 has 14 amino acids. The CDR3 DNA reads TGTGCCAGCAGCCTAAGACAGGGGGCAGGTGAAGCTTTCTTT. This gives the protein CASSLRQGAGEAFF.

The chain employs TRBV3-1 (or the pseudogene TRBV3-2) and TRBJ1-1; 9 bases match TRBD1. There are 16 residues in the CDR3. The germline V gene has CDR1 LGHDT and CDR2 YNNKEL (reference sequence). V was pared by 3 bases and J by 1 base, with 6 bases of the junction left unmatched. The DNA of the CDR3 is TGTGCCAGCAGCCACACGACAGGGGGACAGAACACTGAAGCTTTCTTT. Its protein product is CASSHTTGGQNTEAFF.

The CDR3 DNA sequence: TGTGCCTGGAGTACCGGACAGGAAGAGACCCAGTACTTC. Protein: CAWSTGQEETQYF. This chain uses TRBV30 with TRBJ2-5, with 7 nucleotides matching TRBD1. This CDR3 has 13 amino acids. Germline CDR1 and CDR2: GTSNPN and SVGIG (reference sequence). After removal of 2 bases from V and 3 bases from J, the junction contained 3 bases not matched to a gene.

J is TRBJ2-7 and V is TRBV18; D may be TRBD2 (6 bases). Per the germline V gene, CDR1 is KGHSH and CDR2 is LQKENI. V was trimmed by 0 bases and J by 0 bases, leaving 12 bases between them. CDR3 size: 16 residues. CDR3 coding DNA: TGTGCCAGCTCACCACCAGTGGGACTGGGCTCCTACGAGCAGTACTTC. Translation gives CASSPPVGLGSYEQYF.

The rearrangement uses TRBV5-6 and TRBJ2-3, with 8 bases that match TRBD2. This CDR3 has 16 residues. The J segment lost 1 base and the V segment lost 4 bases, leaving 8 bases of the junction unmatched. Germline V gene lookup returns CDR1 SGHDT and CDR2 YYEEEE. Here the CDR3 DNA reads TGTGCCAGCAGCCCAAGGACTAGCCAGCGCACAGATACGCAGTATTTT. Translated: CASSPRTSQRTDTQYF.

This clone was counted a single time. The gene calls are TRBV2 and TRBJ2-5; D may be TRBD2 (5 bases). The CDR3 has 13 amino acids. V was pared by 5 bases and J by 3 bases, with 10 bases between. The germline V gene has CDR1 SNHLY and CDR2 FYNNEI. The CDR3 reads CASSLTREETQYF. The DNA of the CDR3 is TGTGCCAGCAGTTTAACTAGGGAAGAGACCCAGTACTTC.

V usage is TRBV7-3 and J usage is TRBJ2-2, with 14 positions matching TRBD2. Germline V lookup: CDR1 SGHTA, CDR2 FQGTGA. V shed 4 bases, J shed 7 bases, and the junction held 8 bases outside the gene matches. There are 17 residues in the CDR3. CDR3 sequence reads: CASSSQGLAGAGGELFF. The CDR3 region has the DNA TGTGCCAGCAGCTCCCAGGGACTAGCGGGAGCCGGCGGGGAGCTGTTTTTT.